The sample holds many counts of the clone carrying this T cell receptor beta chain. This sample was included in a study of T cells in Graves' hyperthyroidism and ophthalmopathy. The CDR3 is 12 amino acids. The V end lost 1 base, the J end lost 5 bases, and 6 bases lay between the germline ends. Germline V gives CDR1 DFQATT, CDR2 SNEGSKA (reference sequence). Regions amplified from RNA transcripts were the TCR beta CDR3 regions. In the first-round RT-PCR of the TCR CDR3, the HTBI primer set was used. Via MiXCR, TCRdb re-called the multiplex PCR reads, giving one row per CDR3 protein. The sample records 250,000 or so distinct CDR3 sequences, around 15% being singletons.

This receptor was obtained from a young woman with Graves' ophthalmopathy. V usage is TRBV20-1 and J usage is TRBJ1-5, with D possibly TRBD1 on 5 matching bases. Sequencing input: blood. DNA of the CDR3: TGCAGTGCTAGAGTGGGGGATCAGCCCCAGCATTTT. Translating it yields CSARVGDQPQHF.